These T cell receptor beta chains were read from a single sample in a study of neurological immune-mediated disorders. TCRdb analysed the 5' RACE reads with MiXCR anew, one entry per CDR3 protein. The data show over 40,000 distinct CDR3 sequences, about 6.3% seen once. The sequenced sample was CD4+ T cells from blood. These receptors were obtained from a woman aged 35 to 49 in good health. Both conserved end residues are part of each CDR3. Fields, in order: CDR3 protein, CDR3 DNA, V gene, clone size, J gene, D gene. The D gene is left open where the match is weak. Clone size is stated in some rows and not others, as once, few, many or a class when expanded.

cdr3_aa: CASSQEIAPAGARREQYF; cdr3_nt: TGTGCCAGCAGCCAAGAAATTGCGCCAGCGGGAGCTCGGAGGGAGCAGTACTTC; v_call: TRBV3-1; clone_size: few; j_call: TRBJ2-7; d_call: TRBD2
cdr3_aa: CASSLGKNTEAFF; cdr3_nt: TGCGCCAGCAGCTTGGGGAAGAACACTGAAGCTTTCTTT; v_call: TRBV5-1; clone_size: many; j_call: TRBJ1-1; d_call: .
cdr3_aa: CATSNDEGGFWTGELFF; cdr3_nt: TGTGCCACCAGCAATGACGAGGGGGGATTCTGGACCGGGGAGCTGTTTTTT; v_call: TRBV15; clone_size: many; j_call: TRBJ2-2; d_call: .
cdr3_aa: CATARQGPNTGNLFF; cdr3_nt: TGTGCCACCGCTCGACAGGGACCCAACACCGGGAATCTGTTTTTT; v_call: TRBV24-1; clone_size: .; j_call: TRBJ2-2; d_call: TRBD1
cdr3_aa: CASSLALGAARFF; cdr3_nt: TGTGCCAGCAGCTTAGCGCTCGGGGCCGCGCGGTTCTTC; v_call: TRBV7-6; clone_size: many; j_call: TRBJ2-1; d_call: .
cdr3_aa: CASSVGYAEQYF; cdr3_nt: TGTGCCAGCAGTGTCGGTTACGCCGAGCAGTACTTC; v_call: TRBV6-1; clone_size: many; j_call: TRBJ2-7; d_call: .
cdr3_aa: CRGGGYNEQFF; cdr3_nt: TGCAGAGGCGGGGGCTACAATGAGCAGTTCTTC; v_call: TRBV20-1; clone_size: many; j_call: TRBJ2-1; d_call: TRBD2
cdr3_aa: CASSVASGAQYF; cdr3_nt: TGTGCCAGCAGCGTAGCTTCAGGGGCGCAGTACTTC; v_call: TRBV9; clone_size: many; j_call: TRBJ2-7; d_call: .
cdr3_aa: CASSPPGTGLLQYF; cdr3_nt: TGTGCCAGTTCCCCCCCCGGGACAGGGTTATTGCAGTACTTC; v_call: TRBV6-1; clone_size: many; j_call: TRBJ2-7; d_call: TRBD1
cdr3_aa: CSAAAGRNQPQHF; cdr3_nt: TGCAGTGCAGCCGCGGGGAGAAACCAGCCCCAGCATTTT; v_call: TRBV20-1; clone_size: many; j_call: TRBJ1-5; d_call: .
cdr3_aa: CASSLAVGGWTGELFF; cdr3_nt: TGTGCCAGCAGCTTAGCGGTAGGGGGCTGGACCGGGGAGCTGTTTTTT; v_call: TRBV7-2; clone_size: many; j_call: TRBJ2-2; d_call: TRBD1
cdr3_aa: CSAPKDSSNTEAFF; cdr3_nt: TGCAGTGCCCCCAAGGACAGCTCGAACACTGAAGCTTTCTTT; v_call: TRBV20-1; clone_size: many; j_call: TRBJ1-1; d_call: .
cdr3_aa: CASSLTSGEYEQYF; cdr3_nt: TGTGCCAGCAGCTTAACTAGCGGAGAGTACGAGCAGTACTTC; v_call: TRBV7-2; clone_size: many; j_call: TRBJ2-7; d_call: TRBD2
cdr3_aa: CASSQAGVGETQYF; cdr3_nt: TGTGCCAGCAGCCAAGCGGGAGTCGGGGAGACCCAGTACTTC; v_call: TRBV5-6; clone_size: many; j_call: TRBJ2-5; d_call: TRBD2
cdr3_aa: CASSLAGGGPNNEQFF; cdr3_nt: TGTGCCAGCAGCTTAGCGGGCGGCGGGCCCAACAATGAGCAGTTCTTC; v_call: TRBV7-2; clone_size: many; j_call: TRBJ2-1; d_call: .
cdr3_aa: CASSLGTKDRQPQHF; cdr3_nt: TGTGCCAGCAGCTTAGGGACCAAAGATAGGCAGCCCCAGCATTTT; v_call: TRBV7-8; clone_size: many; j_call: TRBJ1-5; d_call: .
cdr3_aa: CASSLWTSEHTQYF; cdr3_nt: TGTGCCAGCAGCTTATGGACTAGCGAGCATACGCAGTATTTT; v_call: TRBV7-2; clone_size: many; j_call: TRBJ2-3; d_call: TRBD2
cdr3_aa: CASSLRQGWSETQYF; cdr3_nt: TGTGCCAGCAGCTTGAGGCAGGGGTGGTCGGAGACCCAGTACTTC; v_call: TRBV5-6; clone_size: many; j_call: TRBJ2-5; d_call: .
cdr3_aa: CSARDFLAGGSDTQYF; cdr3_nt: TGCAGTGCTAGAGACTTCCTAGCGGGAGGATCAGATACGCAGTATTTT; v_call: TRBV20-1; clone_size: many; j_call: TRBJ2-3; d_call: TRBD2
cdr3_aa: CATSRGTPGLAGKFTDTQYF; cdr3_nt: TGTGCCACCAGCAGAGGAACCCCGGGACTAGCGGGGAAGTTCACAGATACGCAGTATTTT; v_call: TRBV15; clone_size: many; j_call: TRBJ2-3; d_call: TRBD2
cdr3_aa: CSARGPGLRGNEQFF; cdr3_nt: TGCAGTGCTAGAGGACCGGGACTACGAGGCAATGAGCAGTTCTTC; v_call: TRBV20-1; clone_size: many; j_call: TRBJ2-1; d_call: TRBD2
cdr3_aa: CSVLGNYEQYF; cdr3_nt: TGCAGCGTTCTCGGAAACTACGAGCAGTACTTC; v_call: TRBV29-1; clone_size: many; j_call: TRBJ2-7; d_call: .
cdr3_aa: CASGSGSGETQYF; cdr3_nt: TGTGCCAGCGGTAGCGGGAGTGGGGAGACCCAGTACTTC; v_call: TRBV7-2; clone_size: many; j_call: TRBJ2-5; d_call: TRBD2